This T cell receptor (beta chain) was profiled in a study of T cell responses to AZD1222 COVID-19 vaccine. Study-level results: Donors were chiefly white British, with a greater number of females, and clonal diversity was perhaps underestimated.

Trimming stripped 3 bases from V and 5 bases from J, with 11 bases between. Germline V gene data show CDR1 as SQVTM and CDR2 as ANQGSEA. This CDR3 comprises 12 residues. This clone has a single count. Antigen: not known. Sequencing used immunoSEQ multiplex PCR; TCRdb keeps in-frame clones, though not all of them. The sample lists roughly 140,000 clones, 90% occurring once. The chain is built from TRBV29-1 and TRBJ2-7; D is possibly TRBD2 (6 bases). Source: peripheral blood, taken on day 0 of AZD1222 vaccination. This TCR was recovered from an adult in good health. CDR3 nucleotide sequence: TGCAGCGTTGAGGTGGGAGGAGACGAGCAGTACTTC. Its translation: CSVEVGGDEQYF.